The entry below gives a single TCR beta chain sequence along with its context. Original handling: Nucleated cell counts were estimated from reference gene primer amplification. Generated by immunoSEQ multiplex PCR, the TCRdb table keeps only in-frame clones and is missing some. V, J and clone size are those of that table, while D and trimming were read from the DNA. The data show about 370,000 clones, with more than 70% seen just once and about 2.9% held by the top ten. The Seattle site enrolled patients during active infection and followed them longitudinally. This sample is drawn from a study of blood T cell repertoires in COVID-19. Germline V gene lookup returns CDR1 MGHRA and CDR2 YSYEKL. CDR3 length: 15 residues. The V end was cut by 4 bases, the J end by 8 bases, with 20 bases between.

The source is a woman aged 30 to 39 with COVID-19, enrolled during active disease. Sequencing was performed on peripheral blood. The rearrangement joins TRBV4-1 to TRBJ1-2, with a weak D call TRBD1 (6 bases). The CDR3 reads CASSRQTGQDGGYTF. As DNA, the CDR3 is TGCGCCAGCAGCCGTCAAACAGGGCAGGACGGGGGCTACACCTTC.